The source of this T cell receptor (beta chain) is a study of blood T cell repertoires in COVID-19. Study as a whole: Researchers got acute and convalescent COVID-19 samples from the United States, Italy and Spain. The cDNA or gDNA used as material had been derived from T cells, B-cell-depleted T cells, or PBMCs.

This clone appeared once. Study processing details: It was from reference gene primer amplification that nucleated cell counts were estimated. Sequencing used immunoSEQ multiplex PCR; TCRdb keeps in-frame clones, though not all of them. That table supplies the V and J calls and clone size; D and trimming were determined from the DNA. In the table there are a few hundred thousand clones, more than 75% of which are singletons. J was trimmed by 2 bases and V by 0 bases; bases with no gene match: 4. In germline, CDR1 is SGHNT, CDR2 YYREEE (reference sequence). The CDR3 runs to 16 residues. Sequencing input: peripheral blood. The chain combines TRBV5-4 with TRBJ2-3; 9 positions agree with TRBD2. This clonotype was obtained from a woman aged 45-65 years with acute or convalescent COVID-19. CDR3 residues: CASSLGAGGPTDTQYF. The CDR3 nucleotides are TGTGCCAGCAGCTTGGGTGCGGGAGGGCCCACAGATACGCAGTATTTT.